The rows below give T cell receptor beta chains drawn from one sample of a study of blood T cell repertoires in COVID-19. TCRdb's table, derived via immunoSEQ multiplex PCR, lists solely in-frame clones and lacks some. This sample carries roughly 200,000 clones, 85% to 90% of them seen once, and the ten largest clones take over 1%. Sequencing was done on a sample of PBMCs or T cells enriched from blood (not recorded which). Receptors were obtained from a young man who had recovered from COVID-19. CDR3s include the opening cysteine and the closing phenylalanine or tryptophan. D genes are given only for firm matches. Size is stated for part of the rows, as once, few or many counts, or as a class when the clone is expanded.

abundance	v_gene	d_gene	j_gene	CDR3aa	CDR3nt
.	TRBV6-6	.	TRBJ2-2	CASAPTGFGLFF	TGTGCCAGCGCCCCAACCGGTTTTGGGCTGTTTTTT
.	TRBV15	TRBD1	TRBJ1-1	CATSRGDSYTEAFF	TGTGCCACCAGCAGAGGGGACAGCTACACTGAAGCTTTCTTT
.	TRBV5-1	.	TRBJ1-6	CASSPYRLDSPLHF	TGCGCCAGCAGCCCCTATCGCCTCGATTCACCCCTCCACTTT
few	TRBV28	TRBD1	TRBJ1-5	CASSETGVLGNQPQHF	TGTGCCAGCAGTGAGACAGGGGTTCTTGGGAATCAGCCCCAGCATTTT
.	TRBV7-8	TRBD2	TRBJ2-2	CASSSGTSANTGELFF	TGTGCCAGCAGCTCAGGAACTAGCGCGAACACCGGGGAGCTGTTTTTT
.	TRBV6-5	TRBD1	TRBJ1-6	CASSYGTANSPLHF	TGTGCCAGCAGTTACGGGACAGCAAATTCACCCCTCCACTTT
few	TRBV10-1	TRBD2	TRBJ2-7	CASRGEPGTSGRQPYEQYF	TGCGCCAGCAGAGGAGAGCCCGGGACTAGCGGGAGGCAGCCCTACGAGCAGTACTTC
.	TRBV6-2/TRBV6-3	TRBD2	TRBJ2-3	CASSDRPGLADHTDTQYF	TGTGCCAGCAGTGACCGTCCAGGACTAGCGGATCACACAGATACGCAGTATTTT
.	TRBV6-5	.	TRBJ1-4	CATRQAYRGLFF	TGTGCCACCCGGCAAGCCTACCGAGGACTGTTTTTT
.	TRBV7-8	.	TRBJ1-5	CASSLGPQVDSNQPQHF	TGTGCCAGCAGCTTAGGGCCACAGGTCGATAGCAATCAGCCCCAGCATTTT
.	TRBV7-9	TRBD1	TRBJ2-7	CASSLGQYEQYF	TGTGCCAGCAGCTTGGGACAGTACGAGCAGTACTTC
.	TRBV23-1	.	TRBJ1-4	CASSHQGWGEKLFF	TGCGCCAGCAGTCACCAGGGGTGGGGTGAAAAACTGTTTTTT
few	TRBV6-4	TRBD1	TRBJ1-5	CASSYGTGEAQPQHF	TGTGCCAGCAGCTATGGGACAGGGGAGGCTCAGCCCCAGCATTTT
.	TRBV6-6	TRBD1	TRBJ1-5	CASSYSDRVNQPQHF	TGTGCCAGCAGTTATTCGGACAGGGTAAATCAGCCCCAGCATTTT
.	TRBV4-1	TRBD2	TRBJ2-1	CASSQVDMGLAGDNEQFF	TGCGCCAGCAGCCAAGTTGACATGGGACTAGCGGGAGACAATGAGCAGTTCTTC
.	TRBV5-1	.	TRBJ1-3	CASSLGESSGNTIYF	TGCGCCAGCAGCTTGGGGGAGTCCTCTGGAAACACCATATATTTT
.	TRBV15	TRBD1	TRBJ1-2	CATSREGTAPNYGYTF	TGTGCCACCAGCAGAGAAGGGACAGCTCCTAACTATGGCTACACCTTC
.	TRBV30	TRBD2	TRBJ2-2	CAWRGTSGRVTGELFF	TGTGCCTGGAGAGGGACTAGCGGGAGAGTAACCGGGGAGCTGTTTTTT
.	TRBV5-1	.	TRBJ2-7	CASSLGAGYEQYF	TGCGCCAGCAGCTTGGGGGCGGGTTACGAGCAGTACTTC
.	TRBV5-4	.	TRBJ2-7	CASSLGVGAGYEQYF	TGTGCCAGCAGCTTGGGTGTAGGGGCCGGGTACGAGCAGTACTTC
.	TRBV24-1	.	TRBJ2-1	CATSDLRSGINEQFF	TGTGCCACCAGTGATTTACGTAGCGGTATTAATGAGCAGTTCTTC
.	TRBV25-1	TRBD1	TRBJ1-2	CASREATGANYGYTF	TGTGCCAGCAGGGAAGCTACAGGGGCCAACTATGGCTACACCTTC
few	TRBV5-1	TRBD1	TRBJ2-7	CASSTGAYEQYF	TGCGCCAGCAGCACAGGGGCCTACGAGCAGTACTTC
.	TRBV7-6	.	TRBJ2-6	CASSSIGRSGANVLTF	TGTGCCAGCAGCTCCATTGGCCGATCTGGGGCCAACGTCCTGACTTTC
.	TRBV30	.	TRBJ2-3	CAWSGQSDTQYF	TGTGCCTGGAGTGGACAGTCAGATACGCAGTATTTT
few	TRBV12-3/TRBV12-4	TRBD1	TRBJ2-3	CASSRTGPDTQYF	TGTGCCAGCAGTAGGACAGGGCCGGATACGCAGTATTTT
.	TRBV19	.	TRBJ1-5	CASSIQDNQPQHF	TGTGCCAGTAGTATTCAGGACAATCAGCCCCAGCATTTT
.	TRBV6-5	.	TRBJ2-1	CASRRTSLGDEQFF	TGTGCCAGCAGGCGCACTAGCCTGGGCGATGAGCAGTTCTTC
.	TRBV11-2	.	TRBJ1-2	CASSLSAGGGYTF	TGTGCCAGCAGCTTATCGGCTGGGGGCGGCTACACCTTC
.	TRBV18	.	TRBJ2-5	CASSRGSQETQYF	TGTGCCAGCTCACGTGGCAGCCAAGAGACCCAGTACTTC
.	TRBV6-6	.	TRBJ2-7	CASSQGHPWSPTLYEQYF	TGTGCCAGCAGTCAGGGACACCCGTGGTCACCGACTCTCTACGAGCAGTACTTC
.	TRBV28	.	TRBJ2-3	CASSRGQTRDAIDTQYF	TGTGCCAGCAGTCGCGGACAGACCCGGGACGCGATAGATACGCAGTATTTT
.	TRBV27	TRBD2	TRBJ2-3	CASSNLGTSGDTDTQYF	TGTGCCAGCAGCAATCTTGGGACTAGCGGGGACACAGATACGCAGTATTTT
.	TRBV11-2	.	TRBJ2-1	CASSLVRTDAFF	TGTGCCAGCAGCTTAGTGCGGACAGATGCGTTCTTC
few	TRBV5-4	TRBD2	TRBJ2-3	CASSETSGRSTDTQYF	TGTGCCAGCAGCGAAACTAGCGGCAGAAGCACAGATACGCAGTATTTT
.	TRBV5-1	TRBD2	TRBJ2-3	CASSLKTSGSDTQYF	TGCGCCAGCAGCTTGAAGACTAGCGGGAGTGATACGCAGTATTTT
.	TRBV6-1	.	TRBJ2-4	CASRGAGNIQYF	TGTGCCAGCAGGGGGGCCGGGAACATTCAGTACTTC
once	TRBV6-2/TRBV6-3	.	TRBJ1-5	CASSAWGGGGNQPQHF	TGTGCCAGCAGTGCCTGGGGAGGGGGAGGTAATCAGCCCCAGCATTTT
.	TRBV19	.	TRBJ2-7	CASSTKTGTLYEQYF	TGTGCCAGTAGTACAAAGACAGGTACCCTCTACGAGCAGTACTTC
.	TRBV7-9	.	TRBJ2-3	CASSFLADTDTQYF	TGTGCCAGCAGCTTCTTGGCAGACACAGATACGCAGTATTTT
once	TRBV7-9	TRBD1	TRBJ2-1	CASSLGRTGVEQFF	TGTGCCAGCAGCTTAGGAAGGACAGGGGTTGAGCAGTTCTTC
.	TRBV3-1/TRBV3-2	.	TRBJ1-1	CASRHSGTEAFF	TGTGCCAGCAGACACAGCGGGACTGAAGCTTTCTTT
.	TRBV7-6	.	TRBJ1-2	CAIAGSGGYTF	TGTGCAATCGCAGGGTCCGGCGGCTACACCTTC
.	TRBV27	TRBD1	TRBJ1-5	CASSLLGQTNQPQHF	TGTGCCAGCAGTTTATTGGGACAGACAAATCAGCCCCAGCATTTT
.	TRBV3-1/TRBV3-2	TRBD1	TRBJ1-2	CASSQSTGGSYGYTF	TGTGCCAGCAGCCAAAGCACAGGGGGCAGCTATGGCTACACCTTC
.	TRBV29-1	.	TRBJ2-7	CSVEETDGGYEQYF	TGCAGCGTTGAAGAAACGGACGGGGGCTACGAGCAGTACTTC
.	TRBV12-3/TRBV12-4	TRBD1	TRBJ2-1	CASSFRGGEQFF	TGTGCCAGCAGTTTCAGAGGGGGCGAGCAGTTCTTC
.	TRBV15	TRBD1	TRBJ2-2	CATSPRGQMNTGELFF	TGTGCCACCAGCCCCAGGGGACAGATGAACACCGGGGAGCTGTTTTTT
.	TRBV11-2	.	TRBJ2-5	CASSETDRTQYF	TGTGCCAGCAGCGAAACCGACAGGACCCAGTACTTC
.	TRBV19	.	TRBJ1-5	CASSIFVTGDQPQHF	TGTGCCAGTAGTATCTTCGTGACAGGCGATCAGCCCCAGCATTTT
.	TRBV10-3	.	TRBJ1-1	CAISDAGVNTEAFF	TGTGCCATCAGTGATGCAGGGGTGAACACTGAAGCTTTCTTT
.	TRBV6-2/TRBV6-3	TRBD2	TRBJ2-7	CASSYEGGRHVFSSYEQYF	TGTGCCAGCAGTTACGAGGGCGGGAGACACGTTTTTAGCTCCTACGAGCAGTACTTC
few	TRBV6-5	TRBD1	TRBJ1-2	CASSYSGQGGRVGYTF	TGTGCCAGCAGTTACTCTGGACAGGGCGGTCGTGTTGGCTACACCTTC
.	TRBV7-6	TRBD2	TRBJ2-1	CASSFSGGAYNEQFF	TGTGCCAGCAGCTTCAGCGGGGGCGCCTACAATGAGCAGTTCTTC
.	TRBV3-1/TRBV3-2	TRBD1	TRBJ1-1	CASSPPGQGAKAFF	TGTGCCAGCAGCCCACCGGGACAGGGGGCGAAAGCTTTCTTT